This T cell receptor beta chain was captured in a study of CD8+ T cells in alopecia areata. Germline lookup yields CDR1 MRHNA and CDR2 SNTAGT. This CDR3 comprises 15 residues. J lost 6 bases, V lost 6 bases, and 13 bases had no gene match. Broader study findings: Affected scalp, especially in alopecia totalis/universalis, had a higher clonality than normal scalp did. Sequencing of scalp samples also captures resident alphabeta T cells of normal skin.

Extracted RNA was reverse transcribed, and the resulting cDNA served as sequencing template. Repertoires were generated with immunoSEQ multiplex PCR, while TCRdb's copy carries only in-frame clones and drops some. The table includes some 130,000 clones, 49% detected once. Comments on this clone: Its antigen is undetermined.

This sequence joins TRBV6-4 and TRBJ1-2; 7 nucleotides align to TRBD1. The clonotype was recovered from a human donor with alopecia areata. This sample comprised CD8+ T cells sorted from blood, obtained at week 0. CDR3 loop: CASSAYPGQINGYTF. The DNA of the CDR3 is TGTGCCAGCAGCGCCTACCCGGGACAGATCAATGGCTACACCTTC.